What follows is one TCR beta chain and its context. Authors' methods: Researchers report that nucleated cell counts were estimated from reference gene primer amplification. TCRdb's table, derived via immunoSEQ multiplex PCR, lists solely in-frame clones and lacks some. V, J and clone size are taken as reported in that table, and D and trimming were inferred from the DNA itself. The data show roughly 43,000 clones, around 90% seen once. This specimen belongs to a study of blood T cell repertoires in COVID-19. Overall study context: The samples span acute and convalescent COVID-19 from the United States, Italy and Spain. T cells, B-cell-depleted T cells, or PBMCs supplied cDNA or gDNA.

With 2 bases removed from V and 0 bases from J, the gap between germline ends came to 13 bases. Looked up from germline, CDR1 is SGHVS and CDR2 is FQNEAQ. This CDR3 is 16 amino acids long. The sample consisted of peripheral blood. This rearrangement joins TRBV7-8 to TRBJ2-5, with a tentative D call TRBD1 (5 bases). This clonotype originated in a man aged 45 to 65 with active COVID-19. The CDR3: CASSLNWGNHQETQYF. Here the CDR3 DNA reads TGTGCCAGCAGCTTAAATTGGGGCAACCACCAAGAGACCCAGTACTTC.